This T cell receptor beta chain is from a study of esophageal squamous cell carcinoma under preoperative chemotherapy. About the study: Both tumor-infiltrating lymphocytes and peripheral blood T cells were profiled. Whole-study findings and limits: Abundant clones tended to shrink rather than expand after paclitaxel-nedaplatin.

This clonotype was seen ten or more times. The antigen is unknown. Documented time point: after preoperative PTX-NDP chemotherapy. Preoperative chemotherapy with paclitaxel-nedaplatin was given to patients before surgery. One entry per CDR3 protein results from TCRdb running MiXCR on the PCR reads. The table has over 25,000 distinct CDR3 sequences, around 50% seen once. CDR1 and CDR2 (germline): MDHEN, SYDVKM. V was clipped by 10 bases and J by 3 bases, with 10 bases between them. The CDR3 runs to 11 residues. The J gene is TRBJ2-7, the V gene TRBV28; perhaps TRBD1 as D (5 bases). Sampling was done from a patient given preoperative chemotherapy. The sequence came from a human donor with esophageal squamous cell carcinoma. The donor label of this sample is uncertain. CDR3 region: CATSQGYEQYF. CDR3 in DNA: TGTGCCACCAGCCAGGGCTACGAGCAGTACTTC.